The 32 T cell receptor beta chains listed next were all sequenced from one sample in a study of blood T cell repertoires in COVID-19. This table comes from immunoSEQ multiplex PCR, and its TCRdb copy is limited to in-frame clones, with some not included. This table holds roughly 280,000 clones, 85% to 95% found once. Material: PBMCs or T cells enriched from blood (not recorded which). The origin of the receptors is a man between 40 and 49 years old who had been exposed to COVID-19.

The genes are TRBV5-1 and TRBJ2-7; D gene uncertain. Deletions cut 4 bases from V and 3 bases from J, with 8 bases between. The CDR3 is 12 residues long. Germline CDR1 is SGHRS and CDR2 is YFSETQ. CDR3 nucleotides: TGCGCCAGCAGCGAGAGTAACTACGAGCAGTACTTC. It encodes CASSESNYEQYF.

The chain couples TRBV27 to TRBJ2-1; TRBD2 might be the D (6 bases). V lost 3 bases, J lost 9 bases, and 15 bases lay in between. CDR3 length: 14 residues. CDR1 and CDR2 (germline): MNHEY, SMNVEV (reference sequence). The CDR3 nucleotides are TGTGCCAGCAGTTTTTGGAGGGGATTGGGTGAGCAGTTCTTC. It yields the protein CASSFWRGLGEQFF.

J is TRBJ2-1 and V is TRBV11-3; possibly TRBD1 for D (6 bases). V was pared by 0 bases and J by 4 bases, with 10 bases between. Germline V gene lookup returns CDR1 SGHNT and CDR2 YENEEA. The CDR3 has 15 amino acids. The CDR3 sequence is CASSLEGGRYNEQFF. Here the CDR3 DNA reads TGTGCCAGCAGCTTAGAAGGGGGACGTTACAATGAGCAGTTCTTC.

The V and J genes are TRBV19 and TRBJ1-2; D possibly corresponds to TRBD1 (5 bases). V was clipped by 4 bases and J by 2 bases, with 5 bases between them. Germline assignment: CDR1 LNHDA and CDR2 SQIVND (reference sequence). This CDR3 is 12 amino acids long. As DNA, the CDR3 is TGTGCCAGTAGTAGACAGAACTATGGCTACACCTTC. Protein product: CASSRQNYGYTF.

The V and J genes are TRBV10-3 and TRBJ2-2, with D tentatively TRBD1 (6 bases). The CDR3 extends over 14 amino acids. CDR1 and CDR2 (germline): ENHRY, SYGVKD. The V end was cut by 6 bases, the J end by 6 bases, with 14 bases between. DNA of the CDR3: TGTGCCATCAGCCCTACAGGGTCCTCCGGGGAGCTGTTTTTT. Its translation: CAISPTGSSGELFF.

This rearrangement joins TRBV19 to TRBJ2-5; 7 positions agree with TRBD2. Per germline, CDR1 LNHDA and CDR2 SQIVND (reference sequence). This CDR3 has 13 residues. Trimming cost V 2 bases and J 4 bases; bases outside gene matches: 1. CDR3: CASSISGGETQYF. In DNA, the CDR3 is TGTGCCAGTAGTATATCGGGAGGAGAGACCCAGTACTTC.

This chain connects TRBV5-1 to TRBJ2-7; tentative D call: TRBD1 (5 bases). The CDR3 consists of 17 residues. Germline V gene data show CDR1 as SGHRS and CDR2 as YFSETQ. Trimming shortened V by 1 base and J by 0 bases, and 17 bases separated the two germline ends. For the CDR3, the DNA is TGCGCCAGCAGCTTGACCCCCCAGGGCGAAAGCTCCTACGAGCAGTACTTC. Translating gives CASSLTPQGESSYEQYF.

The V call is TRBV28, the J call TRBJ2-1; 8 nucleotides match TRBD1. The CDR3 consists of 13 residues. Germline CDR1 MDHEN, CDR2 SYDVKM. The junction had 0 bases not matched to a gene; V was cut back by 8 bases and J by 0 bases. CDR3 DNA sequence: TGTGCCAGCGGGACAGGCTCCTACAATGAGCAGTTCTTC. This translates into CASGTGSYNEQFF.

The J gene is TRBJ1-3, the V gene TRBV10-3, with a tentative D call TRBD1 (6 bases). Per the germline V gene, CDR1 is ENHRY and CDR2 is SYGVKD. CDR3 length: 14 residues. V was trimmed by 9 bases and J by 0 bases, leaving 12 bases between them. This CDR3 is CAINTGSSGNTIYF. The DNA of the CDR3 is TGTGCCATTAATACAGGGTCCTCTGGAAACACCATATATTTT.

The chain links TRBV28 to TRBJ2-1; 8 positions agree with TRBD2. Trimming removed 9 bases from V and 4 bases from J; junction bases left unmatched: 5. Germline V CDR1 and CDR2: MDHEN, SYDVKM. CDR3 size: 13 residues. CDR3 nucleotides: TGTGCCAGTAAGAGCGGGAGTTACAATGAGCAGTTCTTC. Its protein product is CASKSGSYNEQFF.

The CDR3 reads CATSDNDPGTSGRRYEQFF. CDR3 bases: TGTGCCACCAGTGATAATGACCCCGGGACTAGCGGGAGAAGGTATGAGCAGTTCTTC. V and J are TRBV24-1 and TRBJ2-1; 14 bases map to TRBD2. CDR3 length: 19 residues. The germline CDR1 and CDR2 sequences are KGHDR and SFDVKD. V lost 3 bases, J lost 8 bases, and 14 bases stayed unmatched.

The V call is TRBV6-5, the J call TRBJ1-6, with TRBD1 matching 9 bases. The V gene's germline CDR1 is MNHEY and CDR2 SVGAGI. The V gene end was trimmed by 10 bases and the J gene end by 7 bases; junction bases not matched to a gene: 8. This CDR3 is 14 amino acids long. CDR3 coding DNA: TGTGCCATATGGGGACAGGGTCGAAATTCACCCCTCCACTTT. The encoded protein is CAIWGQGRNSPLHF.

This clone has only one observation. The chain uses TRBV6-5 and TRBJ2-7; 7 bases fit TRBD1. Trimming took 0 bases from V and 2 from J; bases not matched to a gene: 1. The CDR3 spans 14 residues. Germline CDR1 reads MNHEY; CDR2 reads SVGAGI. DNA of the CDR3: TGTGCCAGCAGTTACTCGCAGGGGGCCTACGAGCAGTACTTC. Translated, it gives CASSYSQGAYEQYF.

This clone was picked up one time. The CDR3 sequence is CSVELLSYRGGGETQYF. For the CDR3, the DNA is TGCAGCGTTGAACTTCTATCTTACAGGGGTGGAGGGGAGACCCAGTACTTC. The chain is built from TRBV29-1 and TRBJ2-5; possible D gene TRBD1, 7 bases. CDR3 length equals 17 residues. CDR1 SQVTM and CDR2 ANQGSEA come from the germline V gene. V was shortened by 2 bases and J by 5 bases, with 24 bases between the two germline ends.

The chain has TRBV6-5 and TRBJ1-6; D may be TRBD1 (5 bases). The CDR3 spans 15 residues. V lost 6 bases to trimming and J lost 6 bases, with 15 bases between them. In germline, CDR1 is MNHEY, CDR2 SVGAGI. The CDR3 loop reads CASSPDRTFNSPLHF. CDR3 nucleotides: TGTGCCAGCAGCCCCGACAGAACTTTTAATTCACCCCTCCACTTT.

V is TRBV9 and J is TRBJ1-3; TRBD1 agrees at 10 bases. V was clipped by 3 bases and J by 3 bases; unmatched bases: 9. Germline values: CDR1 SGDLS, CDR2 YYNGEE. The CDR3 totals 17 residues. CDR3 sequence (DNA): TGTGCCAGCAGCGCCCGGACAGGGGGAATAGATGGAAACACCATATATTTT. Its protein is CASSARTGGIDGNTIYF.

J is TRBJ2-1 and V is TRBV13; 10 bases map to TRBD2. The CDR3 consists of 16 residues. Germline V CDR1 and CDR2: PRHDT, FYEKMQ (reference sequence). V gave up 5 bases and J gave up 4 bases; unmatched junction bases: 8. CDR3 residues: CASSTTGTSVYNEQFF. Here the CDR3 DNA reads TGTGCCAGCAGCACTACCGGGACTAGCGTTTACAATGAGCAGTTCTTC.

The chain uses TRBV5-1 and TRBJ2-5, with D possibly matching TRBD1 (6 bases). The CDR3 consists of 13 residues. Per germline, CDR1 SGHRS and CDR2 YFSETQ. Trimming stripped 3 bases from V and 5 bases from J, with 11 bases between. The DNA for the CDR3 is TGCGCCAGCAGCTCACAGGGTAGGGAGACCCAGTACTTC. Protein product: CASSSQGRETQYF. Supplemented by reference TRBV5-1 and TRBJ2-5, the full variable domain reads KAGVTQTPRYLIKTRGQQVTLSCSPISGHRSVSWYQQTPGQGLQFLFEYFSETQRNKGNFPGRFSGRQFSNSRSEMNVSTLELGDSALYLCASSSQGRETQYFGPGTRLLVL.

A single count supports this clone. The chain is built from TRBV5-1 and TRBJ2-3; D remains ambiguous. The V end lost 4 bases, the J end lost 2 bases, and 2 bases lay between the germline ends. Germline loops: CDR1 SGHRS, CDR2 YFSETQ. The length of the CDR3 is 11 residues. The DNA for the CDR3 is TGCGCCAGCAGCCTCACAGATACGCAGTATTTT. Translated: CASSLTDTQYF.

V usage is TRBV11-3 and J usage is TRBJ1-4, with D possibly TRBD1 on 6 matching bases. Germline-derived CDR1 and CDR2 are SGHNT and YENEEA. Between the trimmed V and J ends, which lost 5 bases and 2 bases, there was a span of 9 bases. The CDR3 extends over 14 amino acids. CDR3 sequence reads: CASSPGVTNEKLFF. In DNA form, the CDR3 reads TGTGCCAGCAGCCCAGGGGTTACTAATGAAAAACTGTTTTTT.

This sequence joins TRBV5-1 and TRBJ1-1, with a weak D call TRBD1 (5 bases). Germline CDR1 SGHRS, CDR2 YFSETQ. The CDR3 sequence is 18 residues long. V was trimmed by 2 bases and J by 3 bases, leaving 23 bases between them. The CDR3 protein is CASSLFTGLRDVDTEAFF. CDR3 bases: TGCGCCAGCAGCTTATTCACAGGCCTCAGGGATGTGGACACTGAAGCTTTCTTT.

For the CDR3, the DNA is TGTGCCAGCAGCGATAGGCGCGGTAACACAGATACGCAGTATTTT. This gives the protein CASSDRRGNTDTQYF. The chain couples TRBV9 to TRBJ2-3, with D unclear. The CDR3 runs 15 residues. Per the germline V gene, CDR1 is SGDLS and CDR2 is YYNGEE. V lost 3 bases and J 2 bases, leaving 13 bases between the germline ends.

The gene calls are TRBV11-2 and TRBJ2-5; D might be TRBD1 (5 bases). Germline CDR1 is SGHAT and CDR2 is FQNNGV. The CDR3 sequence is 13 residues long. Trimming took off 5 bases at V and 5 bases at J, with 12 bases between the two ends. Written as DNA, the CDR3 is TGTGCCAGCAGCCCCCCAGGGTTGGAGACCCAGTACTTC. It yields the protein CASSPPGLETQYF.

The CDR3 DNA sequence: TGTGCCAGCAGTAAACTAGCGGGAGGGCCGAGAGATACGCAGTATTTT. Protein: CASSKLAGGPRDTQYF. The chain recombines TRBV6-2 or TRBV6-3 with TRBJ2-3; 13 bases are shared with TRBD2. In germline, CDR1 is MNHEY, CDR2 SVGEGT. Unmatched junction bases numbered 7, after V lost 5 bases and J lost 5 bases. The length of the CDR3 is 16 residues.

Comment on this clone: Compared with germline, one end of the junction differs, possibly owing to a read error. This chain connects TRBV7-7 to TRBJ2-5; 10 nucleotides line up with TRBD1. This CDR3 spans 16 amino acids. CDR1 is SSHAT and CDR2 is FNYEAQ in the germline V gene (reference sequence). CDR3 in DNA: TGTGCTAGCAGCTTGGAGACAGGGGGCGTAGGTGAGACCCAGTACTTC. This translates into CASSLETGGVGETQYF.

The chain has TRBV28 and TRBJ1-6; D is unclear. CDR1 and CDR2 from the germline V gene are MDHEN and SYDVKM. The germline V and J ends were trimmed by 6 bases and 7 bases, with 13 bases remaining between them. This CDR3 has 14 amino acids. CDR3 coding DNA: TGTGCCAGCAGCAGAGGGTCTGGGAATTCACCCCTCCACTTT. This sequence encodes CASSRGSGNSPLHF.

The chain links TRBV19 to TRBJ1-1; D is unresolved. Germline CDR1 and CDR2: LNHDA and SQIVND (reference sequence). V was trimmed by 1 base and J by 5 bases, leaving 11 bases between them. The CDR3 extends over 14 amino acids. The CDR3 loop is CASSIAEGRTEAFF. DNA of the CDR3: TGTGCCAGTAGTATAGCGGAGGGTCGAACTGAAGCTTTCTTT. Combining the CDR3 with reference TRBV19 and TRBJ1-1 gives the whole variable domain DGGITQSPKYLFRKEGQNVTLSCEQNLNHDAMYWYRQDPGQGLRLIYYSQIVNDFQKGDIAEGYSVSREKKESFPLTVTSAQKNPTAFYLCASSIAEGRTEAFFGQGTRLTVV.

CDR3 DNA: TGTGCCAGCAGCCAAGAGAGGGCGACCGGGGAGCTGTTTTTT. Translation: CASSQERATGELFF. The chain combines TRBV3-1 (or the pseudogene TRBV3-2) with TRBJ2-2, with D tentatively TRBD2 (5 bases). This CDR3 has 14 residues. CDR1 and CDR2 (germline): LGHDT, YNNKEL (reference sequence). V was clipped by 0 bases and J by 5 bases, with 7 bases between them.

The chain uses TRBV5-1 and TRBJ1-1; 7 nucleotides line up with TRBD1. Germline V gives CDR1 SGHRS, CDR2 YFSETQ. The V segment lost 1 base and the J segment 5 bases; nucleotides outside the gene matches: 5. There are 14 residues in the CDR3. The CDR3 DNA sequence: TGCGCCAGCAGCTTGTCACAGGGGTGGACTGAAGCTTTCTTT. Encoded protein: CASSLSQGWTEAFF.

The J gene is TRBJ2-3, the V gene TRBV6-2 or TRBV6-3; no clear D gene. V shed 2 bases and J shed 2 bases, with 11 bases lying between them. Germline V gives CDR1 MNHEY, CDR2 SVGEGT. The CDR3 extends over 15 amino acids. The CDR3 is CASSYATLTTDTQYF. In nucleotides, the CDR3 is TGTGCCAGCAGTTACGCCACACTAACCACAGATACGCAGTATTTT.

Here the CDR3 reads CASRPLGERGHQETQYF. In nucleotides, the CDR3 is TGTGCCAGTAGGCCCCTTGGAGAGAGGGGGCACCAAGAGACCCAGTACTTC. V and J are TRBV19 and TRBJ2-5; 7 bases fit TRBD1. Germline CDR1 LNHDA, CDR2 SQIVND (reference sequence). The CDR3 spans 17 residues. The V and J ends lost 6 bases and 0 bases, in that order; junction bases with no gene match: 13.

The chain uses TRBV19 and TRBJ1-1, with a weak D call TRBD1 (5 bases). V lost 7 bases and J 4 bases, leaving 19 bases between the germline ends. CDR1 is LNHDA, CDR2 SQIVND, per germline (reference sequence). This CDR3 region has 15 residues. The CDR3 loop reads CASIRGNGHLTEAFF. CDR3 sequence (DNA): TGTGCCAGTATCCGTGGCAATGGACATCTCACTGAAGCTTTCTTT.